This TCR beta chain was documented in a study of T cells in Graves' hyperthyroidism and ophthalmopathy. The source material, RNA transcripts, was used to amplify TCR beta CDR3 regions. HTBI primers were the set used in a first-round RT-PCR of the TCR CDR3. TCRdb ran MiXCR on the multiplex PCR reads and lists one entry per CDR3 protein. The repertoire holds about half a million distinct CDR3 sequences, with 20% to 25% as singletons. The V and J ends lost 6 bases and 6 bases respectively, with 12 bases between them. The germline gives CDR1 MNHEY, CDR2 SVGEGT. The CDR3 runs to 13 residues. Study results and caveats: A model of 13 V-J features distinguished ophthalmopathy from stable hyperthyroidism. Blood also showed most of the thyroid clonotypes that were expanded above 0.001.

A word on this clonotype: The antigen remains unidentified.

This TCR was recovered from a woman aged 70 to 79 with Graves' ophthalmopathy. The source material was blood. The genes are TRBV6-2 or TRBV6-3 and TRBJ2-4; weak D call: TRBD1 (6 bases). The CDR3 DNA is TGTGCCAGCAGACAGGGTTCCGGAAACATTCAGTACTTC. It is translated as CASRQGSGNIQYF.